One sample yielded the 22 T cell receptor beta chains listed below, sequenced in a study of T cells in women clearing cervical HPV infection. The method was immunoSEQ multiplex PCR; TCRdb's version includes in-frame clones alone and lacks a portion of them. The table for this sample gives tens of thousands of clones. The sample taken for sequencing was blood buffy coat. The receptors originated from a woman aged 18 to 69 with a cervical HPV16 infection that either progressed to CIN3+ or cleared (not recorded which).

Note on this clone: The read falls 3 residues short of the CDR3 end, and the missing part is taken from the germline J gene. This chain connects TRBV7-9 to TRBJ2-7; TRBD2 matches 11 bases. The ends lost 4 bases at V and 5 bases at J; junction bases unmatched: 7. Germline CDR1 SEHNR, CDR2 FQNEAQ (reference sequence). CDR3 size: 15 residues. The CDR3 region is CASSSLAGVMNEQYF. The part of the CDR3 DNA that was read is TGTGCCAGCAGCTCACTAGCGGGGGTGATGAACGAG.

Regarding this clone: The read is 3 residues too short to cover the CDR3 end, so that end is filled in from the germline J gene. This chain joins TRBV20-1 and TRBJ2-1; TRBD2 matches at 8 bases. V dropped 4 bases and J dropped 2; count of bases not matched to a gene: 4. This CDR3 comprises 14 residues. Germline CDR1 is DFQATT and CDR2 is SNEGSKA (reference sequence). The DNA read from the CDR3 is TGCAGTGCTACGGGGGGGTCGCCCTACAATGAG. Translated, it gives CSATGGSPYNE. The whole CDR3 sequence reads CSATGGSPYNEQFF.

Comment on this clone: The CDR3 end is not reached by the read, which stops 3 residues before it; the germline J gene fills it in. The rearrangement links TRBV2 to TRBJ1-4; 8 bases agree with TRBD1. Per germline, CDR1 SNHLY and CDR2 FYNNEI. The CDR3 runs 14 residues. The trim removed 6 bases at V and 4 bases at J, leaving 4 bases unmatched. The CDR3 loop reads CASRWTGLNEKLFF. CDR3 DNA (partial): TGTGCCAGCAGATGGACAGGGCTTAATGAAAAA. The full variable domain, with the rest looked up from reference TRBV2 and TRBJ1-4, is EPEVTQTPSHQVTQMGQEVILRCVPISNHLYFYWYRQILGQKVEFLVSFYNNEISEKSEIFDDQFSVERPDGSNFTLKIRSTKLEDSAMYFCASRWTGLNEKLFFGSGTQLSVL.

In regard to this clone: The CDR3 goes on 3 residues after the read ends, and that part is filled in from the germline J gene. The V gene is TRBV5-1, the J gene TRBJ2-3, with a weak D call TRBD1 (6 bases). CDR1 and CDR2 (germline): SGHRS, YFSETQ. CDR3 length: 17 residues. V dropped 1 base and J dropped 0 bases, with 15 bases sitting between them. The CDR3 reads CASSLRGWDTSTDTQYF. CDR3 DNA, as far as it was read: TGCGCCAGCAGCTTGCGTGGGTGGGACACGAGCACAGATACG.

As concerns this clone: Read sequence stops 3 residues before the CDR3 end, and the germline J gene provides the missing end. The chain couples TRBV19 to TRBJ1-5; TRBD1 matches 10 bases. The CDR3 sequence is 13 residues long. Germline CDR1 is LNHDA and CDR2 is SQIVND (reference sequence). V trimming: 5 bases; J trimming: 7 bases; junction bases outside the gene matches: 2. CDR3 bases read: TGTGCCAGTAGTGGGACAGGGGAACAGCCC. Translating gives CASSGTGEQP. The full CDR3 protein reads CASSGTGEQPQHF. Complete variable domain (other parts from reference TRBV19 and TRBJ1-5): DGGITQSPKYLFRKEGQNVTLSCEQNLNHDAMYWYRQDPGQGLRLIYYSQIVNDFQKGDIAEGYSVSREKKESFPLTVTSAQKNPTAFYLCASSGTGEQPQHFGDGTRLSIL.

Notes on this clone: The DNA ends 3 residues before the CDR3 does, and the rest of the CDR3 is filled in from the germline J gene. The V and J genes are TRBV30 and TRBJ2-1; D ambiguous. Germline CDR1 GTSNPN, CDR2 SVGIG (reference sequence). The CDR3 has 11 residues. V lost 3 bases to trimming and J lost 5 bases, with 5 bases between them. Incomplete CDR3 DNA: TGTGCCTGGAGCGCGGACAATGAG. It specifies CAWSADNE. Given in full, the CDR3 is CAWSADNEQFF.

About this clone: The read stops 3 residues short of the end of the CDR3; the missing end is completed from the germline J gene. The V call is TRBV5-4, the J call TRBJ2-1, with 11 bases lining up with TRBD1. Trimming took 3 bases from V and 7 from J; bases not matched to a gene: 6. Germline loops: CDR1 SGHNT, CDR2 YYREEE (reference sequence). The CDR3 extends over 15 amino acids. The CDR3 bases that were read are TGTGCCAGCAGCTCGGACAGGGGGCGCATAAATGAG. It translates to CASSSDRGRINE. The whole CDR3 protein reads CASSSDRGRINEQFF.

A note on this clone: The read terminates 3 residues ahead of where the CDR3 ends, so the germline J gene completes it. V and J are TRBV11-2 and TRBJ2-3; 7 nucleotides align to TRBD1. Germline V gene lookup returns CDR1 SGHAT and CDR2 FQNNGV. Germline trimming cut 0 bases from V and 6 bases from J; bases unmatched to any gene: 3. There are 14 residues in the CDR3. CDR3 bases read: TGTGCCAGCAGCTTAGATCGCAGGGGGGATACG. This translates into CASSLDRRGDT. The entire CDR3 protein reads CASSLDRRGDTQYF.

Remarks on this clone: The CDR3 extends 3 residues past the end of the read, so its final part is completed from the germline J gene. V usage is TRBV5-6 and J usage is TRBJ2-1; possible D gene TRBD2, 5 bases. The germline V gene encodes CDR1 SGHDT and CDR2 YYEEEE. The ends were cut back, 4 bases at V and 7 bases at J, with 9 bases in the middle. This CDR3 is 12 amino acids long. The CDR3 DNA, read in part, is TGTGCCAGCAGCCCGGGCGGGAATGAG. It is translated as CASSPGGNE. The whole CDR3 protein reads CASSPGGNEQFF.

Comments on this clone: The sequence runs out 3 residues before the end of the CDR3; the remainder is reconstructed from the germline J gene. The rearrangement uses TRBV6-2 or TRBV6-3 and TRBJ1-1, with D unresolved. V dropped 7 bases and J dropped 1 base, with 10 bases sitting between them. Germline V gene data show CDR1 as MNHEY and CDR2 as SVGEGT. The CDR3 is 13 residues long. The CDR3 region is CASTLAENTEAFF. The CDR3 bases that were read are TGTGCCAGCACTCTGGCCGAGAACACTGAA.

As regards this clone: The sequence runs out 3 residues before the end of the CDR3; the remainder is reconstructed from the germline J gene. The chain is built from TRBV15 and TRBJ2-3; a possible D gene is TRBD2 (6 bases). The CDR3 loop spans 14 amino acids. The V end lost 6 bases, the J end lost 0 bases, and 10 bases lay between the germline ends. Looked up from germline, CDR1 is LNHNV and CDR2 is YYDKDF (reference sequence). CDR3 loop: CATRSSGSTDTQYF. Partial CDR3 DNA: TGTGCCACCAGGTCCAGCGGGAGCACAGATACG.

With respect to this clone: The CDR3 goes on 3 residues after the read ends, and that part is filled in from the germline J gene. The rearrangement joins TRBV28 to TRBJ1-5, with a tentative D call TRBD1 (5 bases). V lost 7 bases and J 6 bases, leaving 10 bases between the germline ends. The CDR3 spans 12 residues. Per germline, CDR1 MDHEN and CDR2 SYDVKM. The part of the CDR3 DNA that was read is TGTGCCAGCACGGGGGAGTTTCAGCCC. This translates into CASTGEFQP. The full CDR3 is CASTGEFQPQHF.

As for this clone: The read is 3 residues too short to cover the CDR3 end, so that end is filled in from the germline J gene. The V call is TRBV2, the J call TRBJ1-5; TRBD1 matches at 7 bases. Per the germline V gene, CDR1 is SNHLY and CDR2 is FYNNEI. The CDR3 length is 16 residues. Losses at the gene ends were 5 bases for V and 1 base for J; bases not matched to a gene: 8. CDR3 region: CASSLQTGFSNQPQHF. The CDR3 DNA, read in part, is TGTGCCAGCAGTCTTCAGACAGGGTTCAGCAATCAGCCC.

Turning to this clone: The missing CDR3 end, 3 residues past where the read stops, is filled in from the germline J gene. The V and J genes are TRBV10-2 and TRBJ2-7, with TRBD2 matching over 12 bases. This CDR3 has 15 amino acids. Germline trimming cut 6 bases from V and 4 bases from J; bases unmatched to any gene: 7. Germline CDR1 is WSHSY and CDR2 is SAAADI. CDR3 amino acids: CASREPGLAGYEQYF. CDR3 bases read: TGCGCCAGCAGAGAGCCGGGACTAGCGGGTTACGAG.

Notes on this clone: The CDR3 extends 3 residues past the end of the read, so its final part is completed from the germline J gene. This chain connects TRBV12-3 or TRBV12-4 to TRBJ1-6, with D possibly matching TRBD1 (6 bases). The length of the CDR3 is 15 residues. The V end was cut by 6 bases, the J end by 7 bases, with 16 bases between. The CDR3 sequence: CASSPQNRVNSPLHF. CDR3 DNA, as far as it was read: TGTGCCAGCAGCCCTCAGAACAGGGTCAATTCACCC.

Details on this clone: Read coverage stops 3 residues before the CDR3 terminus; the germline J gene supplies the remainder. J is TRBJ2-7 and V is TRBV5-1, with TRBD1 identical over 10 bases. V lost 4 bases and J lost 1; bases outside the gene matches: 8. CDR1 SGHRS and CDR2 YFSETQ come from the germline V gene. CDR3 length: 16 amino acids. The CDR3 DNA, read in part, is TGCGCCAGCAGCCCAGGGACAGGGGTGGCGTCCTACGAG. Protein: CASSPGTGVASYE. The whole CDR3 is CASSPGTGVASYEQYF.

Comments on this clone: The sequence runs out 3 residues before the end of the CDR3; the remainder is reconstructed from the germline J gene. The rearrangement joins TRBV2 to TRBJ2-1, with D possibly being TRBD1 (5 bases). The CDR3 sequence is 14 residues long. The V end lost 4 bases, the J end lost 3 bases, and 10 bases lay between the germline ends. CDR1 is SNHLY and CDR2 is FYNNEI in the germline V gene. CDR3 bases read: TGTGCCAGCAGTGGCCAGGGCAACTACAATGAG. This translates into CASSGQGNYNE. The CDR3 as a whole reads CASSGQGNYNEQFF.

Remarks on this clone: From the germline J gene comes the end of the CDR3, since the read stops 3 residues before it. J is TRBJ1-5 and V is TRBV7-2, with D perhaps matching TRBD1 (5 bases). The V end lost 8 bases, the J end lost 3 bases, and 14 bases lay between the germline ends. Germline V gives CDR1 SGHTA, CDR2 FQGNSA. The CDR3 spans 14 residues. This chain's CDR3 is CASAPFGANQPQHF. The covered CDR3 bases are TGTGCCAGCGCCCCTTTTGGGGCCAATCAGCCC.

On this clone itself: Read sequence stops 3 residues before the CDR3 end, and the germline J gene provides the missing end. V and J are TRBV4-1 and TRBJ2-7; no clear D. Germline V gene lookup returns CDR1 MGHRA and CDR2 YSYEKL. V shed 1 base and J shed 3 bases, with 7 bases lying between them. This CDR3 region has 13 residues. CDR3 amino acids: CASSQGLFYEQYF. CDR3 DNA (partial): TGCGCCAGCAGCCAAGGACTGTTCTACGAG.

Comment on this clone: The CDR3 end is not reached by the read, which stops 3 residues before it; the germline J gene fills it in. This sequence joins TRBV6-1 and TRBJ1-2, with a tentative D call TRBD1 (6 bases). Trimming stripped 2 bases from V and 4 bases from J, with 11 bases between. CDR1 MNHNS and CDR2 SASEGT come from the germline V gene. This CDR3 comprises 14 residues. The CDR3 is CASSENGQSYGYTF. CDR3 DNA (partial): TGTGCCAGCAGTGAAAACGGACAGTCCTATGGC.

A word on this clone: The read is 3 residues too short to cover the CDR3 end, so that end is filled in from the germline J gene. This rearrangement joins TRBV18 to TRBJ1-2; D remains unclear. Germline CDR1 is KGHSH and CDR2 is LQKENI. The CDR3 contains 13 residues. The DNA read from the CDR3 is TGTGCCAGCTCACCCATCCAGGAGCGGGGC. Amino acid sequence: CASSPIQERG. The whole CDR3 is CASSPIQERGYTF.

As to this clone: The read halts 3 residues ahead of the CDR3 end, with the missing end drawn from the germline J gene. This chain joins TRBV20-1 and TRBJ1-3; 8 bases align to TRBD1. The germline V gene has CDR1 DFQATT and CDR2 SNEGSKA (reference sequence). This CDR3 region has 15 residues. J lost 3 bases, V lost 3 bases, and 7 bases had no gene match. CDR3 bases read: TGCAGTGCTAGGGCCGGGACAGGTTTTGGAAACACC. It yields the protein CSARAGTGFGNT. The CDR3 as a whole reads CSARAGTGFGNTIYF.